The clone carrying this T cell receptor (beta chain) occurred a few times. Antigen specificity is unknown. Trimming took off 2 bases at V and 1 base at J, with 2 bases between the two ends. The V gene's germline CDR1 is KGHSH and CDR2 LQKENI. The CDR3 consists of 12 residues. This entry comes from a study of chemoradiotherapy in HPV16-positive cancers. Study-level information: Functional T-cell assays on two HPV16-positive patients' cells defined candidate HPV-specific clones and common TCR motifs.

Profiling relied on immunoSEQ multiplex PCR, and the TCRdb table lists in-frame clones only, not all of them. The sample shows tens of thousands of clones, roughly 90% of them seen only once. Study-wide results and caveats: Only a couple of HPV16-positive patients supplied the functional HPV-specificity definition. Candidate HPV-specific clones and E7-related TCR motifs grew in tumor during treatment.

The clonotype was recovered from a human donor with HPV-associated anogenital cancer. Sequencing used blood, obtained from a patient who underwent chemoradiotherapy. The genes are TRBV18 and TRBJ2-5; D remains ambiguous. Here the CDR3 DNA reads TGTGCCAGCTCACCATCCCAAGAGACCCAGTACTTC. Its protein is CASSPSQETQYF.